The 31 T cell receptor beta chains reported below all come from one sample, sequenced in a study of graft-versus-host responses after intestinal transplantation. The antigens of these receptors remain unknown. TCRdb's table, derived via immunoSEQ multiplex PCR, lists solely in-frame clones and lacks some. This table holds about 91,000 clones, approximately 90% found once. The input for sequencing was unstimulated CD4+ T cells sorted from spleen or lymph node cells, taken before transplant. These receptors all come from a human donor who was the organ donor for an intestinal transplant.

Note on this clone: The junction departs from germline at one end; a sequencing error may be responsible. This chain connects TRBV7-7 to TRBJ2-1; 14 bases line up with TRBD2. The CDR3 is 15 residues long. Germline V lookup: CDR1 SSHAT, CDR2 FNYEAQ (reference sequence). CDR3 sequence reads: CASSSLGLAGAEQFF. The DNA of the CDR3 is TGTGCTAGCAGCTCCCTGGGACTAGCGGGAGCGGAGCAGTTCTTC.

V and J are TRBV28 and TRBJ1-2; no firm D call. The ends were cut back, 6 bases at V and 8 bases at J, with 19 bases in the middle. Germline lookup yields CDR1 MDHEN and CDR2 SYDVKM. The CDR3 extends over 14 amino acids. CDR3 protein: CASRSPTVVWGYTF. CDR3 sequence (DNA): TGTGCCAGCAGAAGCCCAACAGTAGTTTGGGGCTACACCTTC.

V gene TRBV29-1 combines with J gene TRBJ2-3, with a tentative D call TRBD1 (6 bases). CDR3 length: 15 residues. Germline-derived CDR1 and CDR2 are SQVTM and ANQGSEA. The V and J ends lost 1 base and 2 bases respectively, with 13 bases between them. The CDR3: CSVEAPRGDTDTQYF. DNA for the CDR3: TGCAGCGTTGAAGCCCCCAGGGGTGACACAGATACGCAGTATTTT.

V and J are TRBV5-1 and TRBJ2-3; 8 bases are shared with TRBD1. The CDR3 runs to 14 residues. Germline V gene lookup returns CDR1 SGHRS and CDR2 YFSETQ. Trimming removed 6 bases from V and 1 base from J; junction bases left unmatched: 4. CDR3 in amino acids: CASNPGQGTDTQYF. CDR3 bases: TGCGCCAGCAACCCGGGACAGGGCACAGATACGCAGTATTTT. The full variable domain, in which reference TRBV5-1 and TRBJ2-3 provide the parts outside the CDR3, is KAGVTQTPRYLIKTRGQQVTLSCSPISGHRSVSWYQQTPGQGLQFLFEYFSETQRNKGNFPGRFSGRQFSNSRSEMNVSTLELGDSALYLCASNPGQGTDTQYFGPGTRLTVL.

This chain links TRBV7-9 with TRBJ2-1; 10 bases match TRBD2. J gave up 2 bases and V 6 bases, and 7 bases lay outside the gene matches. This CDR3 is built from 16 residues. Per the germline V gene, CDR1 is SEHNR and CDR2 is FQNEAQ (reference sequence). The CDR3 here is CASSSERGGAYNEQFF. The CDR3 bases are TGTGCCAGCAGTTCCGAGCGGGGGGGCGCCTACAATGAGCAGTTCTTC. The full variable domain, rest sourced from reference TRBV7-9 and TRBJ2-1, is DTGVSQNPRHKITKRGQNVTFRCDPISEHNRLYWYRQTLGQGPEFLTYFQNEAQLEKSRLLSDRFSAERPKGSFSTLEIQRTEQGDSAMYLCASSSERGGAYNEQFFGPGTRLTVL.

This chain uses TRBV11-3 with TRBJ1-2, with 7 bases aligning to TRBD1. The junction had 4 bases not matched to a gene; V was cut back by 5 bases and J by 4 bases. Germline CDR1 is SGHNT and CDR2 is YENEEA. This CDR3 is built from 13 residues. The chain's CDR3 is CASSPGDSYGYTF. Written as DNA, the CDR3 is TGTGCCAGCAGCCCTGGGGACAGCTATGGCTACACCTTC.

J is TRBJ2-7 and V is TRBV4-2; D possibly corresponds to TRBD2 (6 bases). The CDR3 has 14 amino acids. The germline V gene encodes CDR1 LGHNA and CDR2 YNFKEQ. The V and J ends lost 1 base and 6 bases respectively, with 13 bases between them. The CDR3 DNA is TGTGCCAGCAGCCAAGTTACGGGAGCCTCCGAGCAGTACTTC. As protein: CASSQVTGASEQYF.

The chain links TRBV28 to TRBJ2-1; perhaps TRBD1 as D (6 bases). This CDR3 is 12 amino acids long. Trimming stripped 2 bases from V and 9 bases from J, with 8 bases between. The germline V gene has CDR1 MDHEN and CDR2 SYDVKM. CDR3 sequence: CASSLLGGEQFF. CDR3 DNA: TGTGCCAGCAGTTTACTAGGGGGTGAGCAGTTCTTC.

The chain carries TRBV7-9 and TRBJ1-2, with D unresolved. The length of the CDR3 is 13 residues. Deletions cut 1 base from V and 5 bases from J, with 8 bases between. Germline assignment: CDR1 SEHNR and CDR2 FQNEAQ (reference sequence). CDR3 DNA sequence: TGTGCCAGCAGCTTAGTCTCTGAGTATGGCTACACCTTC. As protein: CASSLVSEYGYTF.

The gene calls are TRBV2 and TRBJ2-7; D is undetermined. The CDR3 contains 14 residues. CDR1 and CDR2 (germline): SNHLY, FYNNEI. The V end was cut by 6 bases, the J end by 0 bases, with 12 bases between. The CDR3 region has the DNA TGTGCCAGCAGGATCTTTGCAGACTCCTACGAGCAGTACTTC. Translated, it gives CASRIFADSYEQYF.

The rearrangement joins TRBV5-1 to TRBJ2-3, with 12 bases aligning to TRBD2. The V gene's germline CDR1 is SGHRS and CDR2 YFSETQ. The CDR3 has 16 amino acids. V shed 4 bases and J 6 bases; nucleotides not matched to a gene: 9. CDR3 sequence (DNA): TGCGCCAGCAGCAGAAGACTAGCGGGAGTTTTGGATACGCAGTATTTT. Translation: CASSRRLAGVLDTQYF.

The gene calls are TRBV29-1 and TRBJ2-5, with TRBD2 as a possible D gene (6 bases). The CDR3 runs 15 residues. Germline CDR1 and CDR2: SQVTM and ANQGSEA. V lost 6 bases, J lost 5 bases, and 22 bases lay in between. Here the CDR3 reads CSVDWRGRAQETQYF. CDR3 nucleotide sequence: TGCAGCGTCGATTGGAGGGGAAGGGCTCAGGAGACCCAGTACTTC.

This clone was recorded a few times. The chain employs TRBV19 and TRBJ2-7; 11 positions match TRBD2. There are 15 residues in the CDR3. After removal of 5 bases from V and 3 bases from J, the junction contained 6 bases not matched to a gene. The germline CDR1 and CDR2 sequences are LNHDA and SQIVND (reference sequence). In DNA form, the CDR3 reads TGTGCCAGTAGTCCACGACTAGCGGGAAACTACGAGCAGTACTTC. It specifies CASSPRLAGNYEQYF.

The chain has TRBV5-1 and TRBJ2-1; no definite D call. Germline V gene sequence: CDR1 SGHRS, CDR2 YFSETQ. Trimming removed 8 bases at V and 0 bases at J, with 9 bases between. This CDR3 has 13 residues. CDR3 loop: CASKRSSYNEQFF. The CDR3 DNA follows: TGCGCCAGTAAGAGAAGCTCCTACAATGAGCAGTTCTTC. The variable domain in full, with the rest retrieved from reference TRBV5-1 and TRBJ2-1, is KAGVTQTPRYLIKTRGQQVTLSCSPISGHRSVSWYQQTPGQGLQFLFEYFSETQRNKGNFPGRFSGRQFSNSRSEMNVSTLELGDSALYLCASKRSSYNEQFFGPGTRLTVL.

The CDR3 nucleotides read TGTGCCAGCAGTTTACAGACAGGGAGCAGCAATCAGCCCCAGCATTTT. It is translated as CASSLQTGSSNQPQHF. The chain is built from TRBV28 and TRBJ1-5; TRBD1 matches at 7 bases. This CDR3 comprises 16 residues. The trim removed 2 bases at V and 1 base at J, leaving 5 bases unmatched. From germline, CDR1 is MDHEN and CDR2 SYDVKM.

The CDR3 loop is CASSIRTALRNTEAFF. The CDR3 DNA sequence: TGTGCCAGCTCAATAAGGACAGCTCTGAGGAACACTGAAGCTTTCTTT. The chain recombines TRBV18 with TRBJ1-1; maybe TRBD1 (6 bases). Germline CDR1 and CDR2: KGHSH and LQKENI. This CDR3 region has 16 residues. The V gene lost 5 bases and the J gene lost 1 base, with 17 bases spanning the gap.

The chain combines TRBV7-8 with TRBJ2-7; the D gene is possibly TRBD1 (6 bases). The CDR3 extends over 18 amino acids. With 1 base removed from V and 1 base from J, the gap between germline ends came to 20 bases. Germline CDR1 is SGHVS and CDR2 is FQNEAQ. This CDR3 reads CASSLVKPAGVVSYEQYF. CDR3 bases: TGTGCCAGCAGCTTAGTAAAGCCAGCAGGGGTGGTTTCCTACGAGCAGTACTTC.

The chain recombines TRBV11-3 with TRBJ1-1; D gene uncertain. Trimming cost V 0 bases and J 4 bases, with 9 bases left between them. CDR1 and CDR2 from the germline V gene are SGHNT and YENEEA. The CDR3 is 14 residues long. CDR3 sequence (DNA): TGTGCCAGCAGCTTAGACCCAGGAACCACTGAAGCTTTCTTT. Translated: CASSLDPGTTEAFF.

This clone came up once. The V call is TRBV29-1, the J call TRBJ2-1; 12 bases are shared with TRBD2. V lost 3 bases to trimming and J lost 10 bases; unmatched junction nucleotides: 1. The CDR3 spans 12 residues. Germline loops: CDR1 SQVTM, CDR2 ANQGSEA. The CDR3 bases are TGCAGCGTTGACGGACTAGCGGGAGAGCAGTTCTTC. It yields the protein CSVDGLAGEQFF.

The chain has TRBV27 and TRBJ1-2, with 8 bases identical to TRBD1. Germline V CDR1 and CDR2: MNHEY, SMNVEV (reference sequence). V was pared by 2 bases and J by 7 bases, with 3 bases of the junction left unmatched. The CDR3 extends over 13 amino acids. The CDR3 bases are TGTGCCAGCAGTTTAGGCAGGGGGCTTGGCTACACCTTC. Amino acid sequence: CASSLGRGLGYTF.

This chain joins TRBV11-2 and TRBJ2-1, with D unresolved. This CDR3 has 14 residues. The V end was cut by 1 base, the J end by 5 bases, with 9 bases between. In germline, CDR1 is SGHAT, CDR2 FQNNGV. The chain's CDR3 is CASSLVRSHNEQFF. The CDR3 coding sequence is TGTGCCAGCAGCTTAGTTCGTTCTCACAATGAGCAGTTCTTC.

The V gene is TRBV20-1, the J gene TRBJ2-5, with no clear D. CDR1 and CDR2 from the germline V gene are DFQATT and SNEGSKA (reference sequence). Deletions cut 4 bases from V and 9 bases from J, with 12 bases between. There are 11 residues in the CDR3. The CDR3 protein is CSAKSQLAQYF. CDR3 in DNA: TGCAGTGCTAAATCCCAATTAGCCCAGTACTTC.

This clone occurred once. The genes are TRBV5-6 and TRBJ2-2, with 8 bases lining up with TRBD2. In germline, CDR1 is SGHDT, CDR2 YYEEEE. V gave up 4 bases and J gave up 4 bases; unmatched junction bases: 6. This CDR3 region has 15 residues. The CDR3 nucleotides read TGTGCCAGCAGCCCGGGTCTAGCGGGCACCGGGGAGCTGTTTTTT. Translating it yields CASSPGLAGTGELFF.

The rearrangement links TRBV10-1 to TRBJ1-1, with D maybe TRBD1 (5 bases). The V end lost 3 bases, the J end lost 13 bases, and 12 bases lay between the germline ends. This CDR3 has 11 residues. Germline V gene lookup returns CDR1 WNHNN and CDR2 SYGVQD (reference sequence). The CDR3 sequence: CASSDRGIVFF. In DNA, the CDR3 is TGCGCCAGCAGTGATAGGGGAATAGTTTTCTTT.

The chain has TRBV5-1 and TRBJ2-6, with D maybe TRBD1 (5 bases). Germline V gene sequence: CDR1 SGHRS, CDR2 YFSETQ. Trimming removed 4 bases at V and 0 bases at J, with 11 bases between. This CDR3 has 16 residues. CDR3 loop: CASSGDSDSGANVLTF. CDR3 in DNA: TGCGCCAGCAGCGGTGACAGTGACTCTGGGGCCAACGTCCTGACTTTC.

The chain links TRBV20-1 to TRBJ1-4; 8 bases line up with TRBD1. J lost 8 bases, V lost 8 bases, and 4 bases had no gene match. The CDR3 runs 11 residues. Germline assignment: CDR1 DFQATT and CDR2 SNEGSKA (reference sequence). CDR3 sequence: CSTGTGEKLFF. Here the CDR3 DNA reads TGCAGTACCGGGACAGGCGAAAAACTGTTTTTT.

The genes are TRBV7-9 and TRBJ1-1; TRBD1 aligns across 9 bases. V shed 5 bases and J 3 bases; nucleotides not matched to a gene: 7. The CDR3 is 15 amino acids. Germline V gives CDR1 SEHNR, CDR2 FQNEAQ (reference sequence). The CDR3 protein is CASSPLGTGYTEAFF. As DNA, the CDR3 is TGTGCCAGCAGCCCCTTGGGGACAGGGTACACTGAAGCTTTCTTT.

DNA of the CDR3: TGTGCCAGCAGTCCGTATATCGGGGATAACGCGCAGTATTTT. Protein: CASSPYIGDNAQYF. The chain combines TRBV27 with TRBJ2-3; possible D gene TRBD2, 5 bases. The CDR3 totals 14 residues. CDR1 is MNHEY, CDR2 SMNVEV, per germline (reference sequence). Trimming took 5 bases from V and 10 from J, leaving 19 bases between them.

In nucleotides, the CDR3 is TGCAGCACCCGGGACAGGGGGCACTATGGCTACACCTTC. Its protein product is CSTRDRGHYGYTF. The chain employs TRBV29-1 and TRBJ1-2; the match to TRBD1 covers 12 bases. The CDR3 has 13 amino acids. V was pared by 8 bases and J by 3 bases, with 4 bases of the junction left unmatched. Germline loops: CDR1 SQVTM, CDR2 ANQGSEA. Supplemented by reference TRBV29-1 and TRBJ1-2, the full variable domain reads SAVISQKPSRDICQRGTSLTIQCQVDSQVTMMFWYRQQPGQSLTLIATANQGSEATYESGFVIDKFPISRPNLTFSTLTVSNMSPEDSSIYLCSTRDRGHYGYTFGSGTRLTVV.

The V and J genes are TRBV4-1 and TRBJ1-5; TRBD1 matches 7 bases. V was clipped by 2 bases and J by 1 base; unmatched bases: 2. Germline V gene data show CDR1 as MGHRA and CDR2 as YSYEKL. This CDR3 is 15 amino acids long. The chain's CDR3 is CASSQLQGSNQPQHF. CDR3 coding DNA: TGCGCCAGCAGCCAACTACAGGGGAGCAATCAGCCCCAGCATTTT.

The CDR3, as DNA: TGTGCCAGCAGCTCCGACAGTAACTATGGCTACACCTTC. Translating gives CASSSDSNYGYTF. V usage is TRBV5-5 and J usage is TRBJ1-2; weak D call: TRBD1 (5 bases). The CDR3 has 13 residues. In germline, CDR1 is SGHKS, CDR2 YYEKEE (reference sequence). Trimming removed 3 bases at V and 1 base at J, with 7 bases between. The variable domain in full, with the rest retrieved from reference TRBV5-5 and TRBJ1-2, is DAGVTQSPTHLIKTRGQQVTLRCSPISGHKSVSWYQQVLGQGPQFIFQYYEKEERGRGNFPDRFSARQFPNYSSELNVNALLLGDSALYLCASSSDSNYGYTFGSGTRLTVV.